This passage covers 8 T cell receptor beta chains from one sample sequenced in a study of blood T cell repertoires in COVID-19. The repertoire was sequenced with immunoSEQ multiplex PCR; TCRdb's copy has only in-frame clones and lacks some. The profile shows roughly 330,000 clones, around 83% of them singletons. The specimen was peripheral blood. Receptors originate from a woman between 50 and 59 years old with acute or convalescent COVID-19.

The CDR3 nucleotides read TGTGCCAGCAGTTTACAAGGGGTTGAAAAACTGTTTTTT. Amino acids: CASSLQGVEKLFF. The chain joins TRBV12-3 or TRBV12-4 to TRBJ1-4, with a tentative D call TRBD1 (5 bases). The CDR3 consists of 13 residues. The V gene lost 2 bases and the J gene lost 7 bases, with 8 bases spanning the gap.

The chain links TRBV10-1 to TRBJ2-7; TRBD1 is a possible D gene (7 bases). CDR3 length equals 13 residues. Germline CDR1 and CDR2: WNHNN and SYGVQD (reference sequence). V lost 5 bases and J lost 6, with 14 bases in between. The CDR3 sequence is CASSKRQGGEQYV. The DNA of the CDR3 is TGCGCCAGCAGTAAAAGGCAGGGGGGCGAGCAGTACGTC.

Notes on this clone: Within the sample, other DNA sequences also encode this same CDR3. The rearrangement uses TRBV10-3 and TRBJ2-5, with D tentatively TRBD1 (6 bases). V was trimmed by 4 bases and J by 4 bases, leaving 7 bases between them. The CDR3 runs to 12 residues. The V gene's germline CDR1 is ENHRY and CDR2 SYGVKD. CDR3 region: CAISGGGETQYF. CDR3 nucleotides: TGTGCCATCAGTGGAGGGGGAGAGACCCAGTACTTC.

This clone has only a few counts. The CDR3 spells CASTADRVDYGYTF. DNA of the CDR3: TGTGCCAGCACCGCAGACAGGGTTGACTATGGCTACACCTTC. This chain links TRBV6-5 with TRBJ1-2; 7 positions agree with TRBD1. This CDR3 spans 14 amino acids. Germline trimming cut 7 bases from V and 3 bases from J; bases unmatched to any gene: 8. The germline CDR1 and CDR2 sequences are MNHEY and SVGAGI.

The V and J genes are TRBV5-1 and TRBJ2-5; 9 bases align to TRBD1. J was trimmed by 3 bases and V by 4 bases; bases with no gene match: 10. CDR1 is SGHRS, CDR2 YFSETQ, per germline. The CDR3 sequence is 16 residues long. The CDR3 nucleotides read TGCGCCAGCAGCACCCGACAGGGGGTTTTGGAAGAGACCCAGTACTTC. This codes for CASSTRQGVLEETQYF.

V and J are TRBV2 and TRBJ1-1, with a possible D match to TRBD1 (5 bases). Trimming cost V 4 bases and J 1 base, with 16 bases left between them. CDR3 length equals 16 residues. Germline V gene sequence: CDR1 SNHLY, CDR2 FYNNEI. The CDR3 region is CASSALSVRENTEAFF. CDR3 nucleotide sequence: TGTGCCAGCAGTGCTTTGAGCGTCAGGGAGAACACTGAAGCTTTCTTT.

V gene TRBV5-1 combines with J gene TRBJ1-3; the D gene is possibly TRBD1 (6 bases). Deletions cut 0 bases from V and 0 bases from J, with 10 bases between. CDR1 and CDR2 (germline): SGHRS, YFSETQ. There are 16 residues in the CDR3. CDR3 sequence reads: CASSLVTGGSGNTIYF. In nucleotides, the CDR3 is TGCGCCAGCAGCTTGGTGACAGGCGGCTCTGGAAACACCATATATTTT.

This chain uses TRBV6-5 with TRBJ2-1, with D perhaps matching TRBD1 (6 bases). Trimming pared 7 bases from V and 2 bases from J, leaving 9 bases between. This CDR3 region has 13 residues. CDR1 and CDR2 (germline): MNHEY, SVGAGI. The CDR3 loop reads CASNGQPYNEQFF. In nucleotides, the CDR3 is TGTGCCAGCAATGGACAGCCCTACAATGAGCAGTTCTTC.